A selection of T cell receptor beta chains follows, all from one sample in a study of regulatory T cells in long-lasting Graves disease. TCRdb reanalysed the multiplex PCR reads using MiXCR and keeps one entry per CDR3 protein. The sample yields 400,000 to 550,000 distinct CDR3 sequences, about a sixth seen once. These data were likewise used in another study, on T cells in Graves' hyperthyroidism and ophthalmopathy.

The starting material was peripheral blood mononuclear cells (PBMCs), obtained at new diagnosis, from a patient treated with antithyroid drugs. Receptor source: a woman aged 18-29 years with Graves disease. The CDR3 runs from the conserved cysteine through the conserved F or W. The D gene is left open where the match is weak. The listing skips clone size in some rows; elsewhere it reads once, few, many or a size class.

D: NA
J: TRBJ2-7
size: NA
V: TRBV6-1
DNA: TGTGCCAGCGGGTCGGGGGCTCCGGGCGAGCAGTACTTC
CDR3: CASGSGAPGEQYF

D: TRBD1
J: TRBJ1-4
size: NA
V: TRBV5-1
DNA: TGCGCCAGCAGCTTGTGGACAGGGGAGAATAATGAAAAACTGTTTTTT
CDR3: CASSLWTGENNEKLFF

D: NA
J: TRBJ2-6
size: many
V: TRBV28
DNA: TGTGCCAGCAGTTTAGAGGGTGGGGCCAACGTCCTGACTTTC
CDR3: CASSLEGGANVLTF

D: NA
J: TRBJ1-1
size: many
V: TRBV6-2/TRBV6-3
DNA: TGTGCCAGCAGTTACTCGATGTCCTGGCGGGGGGCTAACACTGAAGCTTTCTTT
CDR3: CASSYSMSWRGANTEAFF

D: NA
J: TRBJ1-5
size: many
V: TRBV2
DNA: TGTGCCAGCAGTGAGTTGCAGGGCGTTCAGCCCCAGCATTTT
CDR3: CASSELQGVQPQHF

D: TRBD2
J: TRBJ2-7
size: many
V: TRBV28
DNA: TGTGCCAGCAGTTCCGGGACTAGCGCCTTCTACGAGCAGTACTTC
CDR3: CASSSGTSAFYEQYF

D: TRBD1
J: TRBJ2-7
size: many
V: TRBV5-1
DNA: TGCGCCAGCAGTTCCCTGCAGGGGGCAAACGAGCAGTACTTC
CDR3: CASSSLQGANEQYF

D: NA
J: TRBJ2-2
size: once
V: TRBV7-8
DNA: NA
CDR3: CASSNSRAGANVLTFGAGELFF

D: NA
J: TRBJ2-1
size: many
V: TRBV7-2
DNA: TGTGCCAGCAGCTTAGGAGGGTTAGCGGCCACCTACAATGAGCAGTTCTTC
CDR3: CASSLGGLAATYNEQFF

D: TRBD1
J: TRBJ2-2
size: many
V: TRBV20-1
DNA: TGCAGTGCTAGCCCGGGACAGGGGGCGTATGGTGGGGAGCTGTTTTTT
CDR3: CSASPGQGAYGGELFF

D: NA
J: TRBJ2-3
size: many
V: TRBV7-2
DNA: TGTGCCAGCAGCTTAGAAGTAACAGATACGCAGTATTTT
CDR3: CASSLEVTDTQYF

D: TRBD2
J: TRBJ2-3
size: many
V: TRBV7-3
DNA: TGTGCCAGCAGCTTAAACGGGAGGCCAGATACGCAGTATTTT
CDR3: CASSLNGRPDTQYF

D: NA
J: TRBJ1-5
size: NA
V: TRBV6-1
DNA: TGTGCCAGCAGGTCACAGTTGAATCAGCCCCAGCATTTT
CDR3: CASRSQLNQPQHF

D: NA
J: TRBJ2-2
size: NA
V: TRBV7-3
DNA: TGTGCCAGCAGGCTGGGGCCCGAGGACACCGGGGAGCTGTTTTTT
CDR3: CASRLGPEDTGELFF

D: NA
J: TRBJ1-5
size: NA
V: TRBV12-3/TRBV12-4
DNA: TGTGCCAGCAGTTTATTCGGTGAGAGGGAGCCCCAGCATTTT
CDR3: CASSLFGEREPQHF

D: TRBD2
J: TRBJ2-7
size: NA
V: TRBV5-5
DNA: TGTGCCAGCAGCGCACCGAGCGGGAGGGCCGGTGGGCAGTACTTC
CDR3: CASSAPSGRAGGQYF

D: TRBD1
J: TRBJ1-1
size: many
V: TRBV25-1
DNA: TGTGCCAGCAGGGCCGGGACAGCTGGGACTGAAGCTTTCTTT
CDR3: CASRAGTAGTEAFF

D: NA
J: TRBJ1-3
size: many
V: TRBV30
DNA: TGTGCCTGGAGTCTCGGAGCCGGCGCTGGAAACACCATATATTTT
CDR3: CAWSLGAGAGNTIYF

D: TRBD1
J: TRBJ2-5
size: many
V: TRBV12-3/TRBV12-4
DNA: TGTGCCAGCAGACTGCGGACAGGGCAAGAGACCCAGTACTTC
CDR3: CASRLRTGQETQYF

D: NA
J: TRBJ2-5
size: NA
V: TRBV29-1
DNA: TGCAGCGTTGATCAAATAACCGGTAGGACCCAGTACTTC
CDR3: CSVDQITGRTQYF